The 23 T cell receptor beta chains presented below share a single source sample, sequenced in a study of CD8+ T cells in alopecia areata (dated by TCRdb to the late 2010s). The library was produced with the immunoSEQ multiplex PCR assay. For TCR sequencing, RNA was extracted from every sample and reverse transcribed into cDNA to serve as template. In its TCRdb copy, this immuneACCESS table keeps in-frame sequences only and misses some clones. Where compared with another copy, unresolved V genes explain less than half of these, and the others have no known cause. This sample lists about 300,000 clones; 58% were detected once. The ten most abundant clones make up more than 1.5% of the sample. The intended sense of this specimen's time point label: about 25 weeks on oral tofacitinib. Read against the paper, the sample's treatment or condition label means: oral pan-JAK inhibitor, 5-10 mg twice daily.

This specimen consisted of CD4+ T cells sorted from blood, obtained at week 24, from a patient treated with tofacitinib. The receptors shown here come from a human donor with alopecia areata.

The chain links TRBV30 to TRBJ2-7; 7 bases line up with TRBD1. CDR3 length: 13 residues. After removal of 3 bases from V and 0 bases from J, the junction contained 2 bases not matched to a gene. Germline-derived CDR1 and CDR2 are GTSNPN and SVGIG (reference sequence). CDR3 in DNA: TGTGCCTGGAGAGACAGGGCCTCCTACGAGCAGTACTTC. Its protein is CAWRDRASYEQYF.

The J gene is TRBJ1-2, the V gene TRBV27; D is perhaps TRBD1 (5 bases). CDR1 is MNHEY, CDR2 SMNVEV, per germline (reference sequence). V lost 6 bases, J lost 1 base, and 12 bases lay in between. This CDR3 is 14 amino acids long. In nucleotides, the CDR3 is TGTGCCAGCAGCCCGGGGCGTGGTAACTATGGCTACACCTTC. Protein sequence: CASSPGRGNYGYTF.

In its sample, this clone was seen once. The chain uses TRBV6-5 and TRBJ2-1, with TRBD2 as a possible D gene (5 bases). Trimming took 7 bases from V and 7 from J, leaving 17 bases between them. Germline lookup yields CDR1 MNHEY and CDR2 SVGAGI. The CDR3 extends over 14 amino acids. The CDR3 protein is CASNGGRLRNEQFF. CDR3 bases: TGTGCCAGCAATGGAGGTCGTCTCCGAAATGAGCAGTTCTTC.

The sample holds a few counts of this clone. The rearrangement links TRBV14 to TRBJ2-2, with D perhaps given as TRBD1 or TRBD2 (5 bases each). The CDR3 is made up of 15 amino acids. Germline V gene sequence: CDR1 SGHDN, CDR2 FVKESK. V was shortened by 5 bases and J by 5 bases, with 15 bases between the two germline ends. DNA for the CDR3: TGTGCCAGCAGCGGCTTCGGGACCGAGACCGGGGAGCTGTTTTTT. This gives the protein CASSGFGTETGELFF.

CDR3 sequence (DNA): TGTGCCAGCACGCAACAGACTAGCAATCAGCCCCAGCATTTT. Amino acid sequence: CASTQQTSNQPQHF. The rearrangement links TRBV2 to TRBJ1-5; D unclear. Germline values: CDR1 SNHLY, CDR2 FYNNEI. CDR3 length: 14 amino acids. Trimming removed 7 bases from V and 0 bases from J, with 10 bases in between.

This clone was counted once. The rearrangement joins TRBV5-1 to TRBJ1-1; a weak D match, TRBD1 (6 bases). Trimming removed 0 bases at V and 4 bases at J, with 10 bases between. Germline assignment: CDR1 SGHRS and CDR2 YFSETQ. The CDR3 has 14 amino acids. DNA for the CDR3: TGCGCCAGCAGCTTGGAGGGGGGAGTCACTGAAGCTTTCTTT. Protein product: CASSLEGGVTEAFF. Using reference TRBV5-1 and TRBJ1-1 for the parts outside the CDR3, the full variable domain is KAGVTQTPRYLIKTRGQQVTLSCSPISGHRSVSWYQQTPGQGLQFLFEYFSETQRNKGNFPGRFSGRQFSNSRSEMNVSTLELGDSALYLCASSLEGGVTEAFFGQGTRLTVV.

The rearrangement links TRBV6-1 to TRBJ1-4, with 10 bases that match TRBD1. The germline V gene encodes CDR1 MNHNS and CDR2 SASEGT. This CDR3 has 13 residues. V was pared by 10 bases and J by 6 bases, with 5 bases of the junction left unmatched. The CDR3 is CAIDRGRHEKLFF. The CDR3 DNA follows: TGTGCCATCGACAGGGGGCGACATGAAAAACTGTTTTTT.

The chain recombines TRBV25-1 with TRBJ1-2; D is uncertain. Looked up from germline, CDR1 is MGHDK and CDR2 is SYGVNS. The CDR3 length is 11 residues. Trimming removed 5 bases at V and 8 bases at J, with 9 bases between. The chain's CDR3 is CASSTRSGYTF. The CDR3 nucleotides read TGTGCCAGCAGTACTAGGAGCGGCTACACCTTC.

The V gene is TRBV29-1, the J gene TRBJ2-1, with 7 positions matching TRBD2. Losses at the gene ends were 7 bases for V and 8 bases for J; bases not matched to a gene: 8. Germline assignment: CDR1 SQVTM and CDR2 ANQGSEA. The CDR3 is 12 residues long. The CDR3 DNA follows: TGCAGCGGGCGGGGGTTGTTGGATGAGCAGTTCTTC. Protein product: CSGRGLLDEQFF.

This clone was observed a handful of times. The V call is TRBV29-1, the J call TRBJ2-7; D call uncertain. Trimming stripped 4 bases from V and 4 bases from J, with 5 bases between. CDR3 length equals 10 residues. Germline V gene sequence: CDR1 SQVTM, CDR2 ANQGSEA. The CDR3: CSVGIYEQYF. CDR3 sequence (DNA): TGCAGCGTTGGGATTTACGAGCAGTACTTC.

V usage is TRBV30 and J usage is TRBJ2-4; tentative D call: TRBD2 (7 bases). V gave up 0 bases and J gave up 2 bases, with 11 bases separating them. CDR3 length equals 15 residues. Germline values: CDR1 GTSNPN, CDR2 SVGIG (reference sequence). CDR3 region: CAWSVGRGSKNIQYF. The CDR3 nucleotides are TGTGCCTGGAGTGTTGGGAGGGGGTCCAAAAACATTCAGTACTTC.

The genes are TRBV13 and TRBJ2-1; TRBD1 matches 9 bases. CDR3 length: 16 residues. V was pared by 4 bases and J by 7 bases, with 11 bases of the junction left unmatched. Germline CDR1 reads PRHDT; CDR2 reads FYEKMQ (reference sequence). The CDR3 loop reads CASSWGRGQGSNEQFF. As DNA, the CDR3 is TGTGCCAGCAGCTGGGGGAGAGGACAGGGGTCAAATGAGCAGTTCTTC.

The CDR3 nucleotides are TGCAGCGTCCCACGGGGGCAAATGAACACTGAAGCTTTCTTT. Amino acid sequence: CSVPRGQMNTEAFF. The chain combines TRBV29-1 with TRBJ1-1, with D tentatively TRBD1 (6 bases). The V and J ends lost 6 bases and 0 bases respectively, with 14 bases between them. This CDR3 is 14 amino acids long. Germline CDR1 SQVTM, CDR2 ANQGSEA.

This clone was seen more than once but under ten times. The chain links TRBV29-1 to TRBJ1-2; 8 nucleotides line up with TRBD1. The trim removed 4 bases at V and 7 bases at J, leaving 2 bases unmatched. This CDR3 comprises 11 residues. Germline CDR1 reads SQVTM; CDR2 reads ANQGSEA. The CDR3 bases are TGCAGCGTTGCACAGGGGGGTGGCTACACCTTC. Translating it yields CSVAQGGGYTF. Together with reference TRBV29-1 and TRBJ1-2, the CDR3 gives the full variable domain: SAVISQKPSRDICQRGTSLTIQCQVDSQVTMMFWYRQQPGQSLTLIATANQGSEATYESGFVIDKFPISRPNLTFSTLTVSNMSPEDSSIYLCSVAQGGGYTFGSGTRLTVV.

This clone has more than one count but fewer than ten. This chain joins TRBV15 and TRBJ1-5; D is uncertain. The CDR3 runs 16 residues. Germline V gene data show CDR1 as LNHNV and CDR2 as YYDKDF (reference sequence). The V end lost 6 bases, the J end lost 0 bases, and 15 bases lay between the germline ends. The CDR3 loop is CATRETAGSSNQPQHF. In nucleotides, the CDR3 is TGTGCCACCAGAGAGACGGCGGGATCTAGCAATCAGCCCCAGCATTTT.

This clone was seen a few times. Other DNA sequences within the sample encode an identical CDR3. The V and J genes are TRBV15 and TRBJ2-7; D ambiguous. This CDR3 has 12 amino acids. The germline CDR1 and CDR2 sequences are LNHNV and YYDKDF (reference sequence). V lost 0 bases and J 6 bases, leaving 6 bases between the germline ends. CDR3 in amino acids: CATSRDGVEQYF. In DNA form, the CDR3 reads TGTGCCACCAGCAGAGATGGTGTCGAGCAGTACTTC.

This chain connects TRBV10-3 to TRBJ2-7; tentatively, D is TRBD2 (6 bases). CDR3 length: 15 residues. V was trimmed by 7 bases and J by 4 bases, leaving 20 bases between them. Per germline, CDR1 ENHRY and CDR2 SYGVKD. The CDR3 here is CAITTEAGGAYEQYF. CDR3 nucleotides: TGTGCCATCACCACGGAAGCCGGGGGAGCATACGAGCAGTACTTC.

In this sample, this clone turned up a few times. As DNA, the CDR3 is TGTGCCAGCAGCTTAGCGGTCGGGTCAGGGCTTCAGCCCCAGCATTTT. This gives the protein CASSLAVGSGLQPQHF. This chain joins TRBV7-2 and TRBJ1-5; D might be TRBD1 (5 bases). Trimming removed 0 bases from V and 6 bases from J, with 15 bases in between. Per germline, CDR1 SGHTA and CDR2 FQGNSA. The CDR3 has 16 residues.

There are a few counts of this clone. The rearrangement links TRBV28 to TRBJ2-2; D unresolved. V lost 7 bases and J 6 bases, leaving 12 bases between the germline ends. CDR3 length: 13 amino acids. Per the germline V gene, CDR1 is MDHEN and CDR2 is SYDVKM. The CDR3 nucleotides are TGTGCCAGCAACGGCAGAAGGTCCGGGGAGCTGTTTTTT. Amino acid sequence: CASNGRRSGELFF. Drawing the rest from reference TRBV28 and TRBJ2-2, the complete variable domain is DVKVTQSSRYLVKRTGEKVFLECVQDMDHENMFWYRQDPGLGLRLIYFSYDVKMKEKGDIPEGYSVSREKKERFSLILESASTNQTSMYLCASNGRRSGELFFGEGSRLTVL.

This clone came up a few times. CDR3 residues: CASSTGTVNTGELFF. The DNA for the CDR3 is TGTGCCAGCAGTACCGGGACAGTGAACACCGGGGAGCTGTTTTTT. The rearrangement links TRBV27 to TRBJ2-2, with 7 positions matching TRBD1. There are 15 residues in the CDR3. V was clipped by 5 bases and J by 1 base; unmatched bases: 4. Germline CDR1 MNHEY, CDR2 SMNVEV (reference sequence).

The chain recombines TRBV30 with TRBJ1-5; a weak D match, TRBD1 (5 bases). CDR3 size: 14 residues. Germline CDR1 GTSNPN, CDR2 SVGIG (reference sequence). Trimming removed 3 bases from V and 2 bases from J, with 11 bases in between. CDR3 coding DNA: TGTGCCTGGAGCCCCTCGGGGGGCAATCAGCCCCAGCATTTT. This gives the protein CAWSPSGGNQPQHF.

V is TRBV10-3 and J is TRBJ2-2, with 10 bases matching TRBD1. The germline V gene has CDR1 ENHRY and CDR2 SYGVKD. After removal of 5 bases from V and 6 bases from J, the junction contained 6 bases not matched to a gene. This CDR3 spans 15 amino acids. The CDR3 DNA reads TGTGCCATCAGTTCCCGGGACAGGGGATCCGGGGAGCTGTTTTTT. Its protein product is CAISSRDRGSGELFF.

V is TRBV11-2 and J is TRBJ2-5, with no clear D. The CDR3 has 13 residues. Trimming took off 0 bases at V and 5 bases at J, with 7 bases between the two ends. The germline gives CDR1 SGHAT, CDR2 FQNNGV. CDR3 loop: CASSLDRRETQYF. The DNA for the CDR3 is TGTGCCAGCAGCTTAGATCGTAGGGAGACCCAGTACTTC.